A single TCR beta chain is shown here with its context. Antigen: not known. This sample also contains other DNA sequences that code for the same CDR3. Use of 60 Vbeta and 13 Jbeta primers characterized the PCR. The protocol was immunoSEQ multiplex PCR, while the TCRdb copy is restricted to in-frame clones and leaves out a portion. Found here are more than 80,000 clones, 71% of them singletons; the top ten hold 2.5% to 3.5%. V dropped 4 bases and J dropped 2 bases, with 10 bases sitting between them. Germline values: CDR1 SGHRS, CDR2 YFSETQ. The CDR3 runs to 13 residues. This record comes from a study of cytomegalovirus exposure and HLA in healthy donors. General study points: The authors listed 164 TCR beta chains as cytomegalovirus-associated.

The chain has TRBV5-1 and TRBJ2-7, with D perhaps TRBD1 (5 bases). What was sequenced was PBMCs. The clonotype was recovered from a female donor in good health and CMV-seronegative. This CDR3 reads CASSPTGTYEQYF. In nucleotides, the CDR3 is TGCGCCAGCAGCCCAACAGGAACCTACGAGCAGTACTTC. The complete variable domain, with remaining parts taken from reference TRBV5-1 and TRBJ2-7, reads KAGVTQTPRYLIKTRGQQVTLSCSPISGHRSVSWYQQTPGQGLQFLFEYFSETQRNKGNFPGRFSGRQFSNSRSEMNVSTLELGDSALYLCASSPTGTYEQYFGPGTRLTVT.